These 23 T cell receptor beta chains originate from one sample sequenced in a study of T cell changes during pregnancy in multiple sclerosis. Measured with immunoSEQ multiplex PCR; TCRdb has only the in-frame clones, and not every one. The table records over 80,000 clones, around 93% of them present only once. The input for sequencing was peripheral blood, taken in the third trimester of pregnancy. The receptors originated from a female donor in good health, enrolled as a control in a pregnancy study.

The chain links TRBV5-1 to TRBJ2-4; the match to TRBD2 covers 14 bases. The ends lost 4 bases at V and 8 bases at J; junction bases unmatched: 8. Germline V CDR1 and CDR2: SGHRS, YFSETQ. The CDR3 extends over 16 amino acids. DNA for the CDR3: TGCGCCAGCAGCACGGGGACTAGCGGGAGAGGGGACATTCAGTACTTC. This sequence encodes CASSTGTSGRGDIQYF.

The J gene is TRBJ2-7, the V gene TRBV5-1; 8 bases fit TRBD2. V was clipped by 0 bases and J by 2 bases; unmatched bases: 4. From germline, CDR1 is SGHRS and CDR2 YFSETQ. This CDR3 region has 15 residues. CDR3 loop: CASSLVGAGAYEQYF. The CDR3 DNA reads as TGCGCCAGCAGCTTGGTCGGAGCGGGGGCCTACGAGCAGTACTTC. Filled out from reference TRBV5-1 and TRBJ2-7, the complete variable domain reads KAGVTQTPRYLIKTRGQQVTLSCSPISGHRSVSWYQQTPGQGLQFLFEYFSETQRNKGNFPGRFSGRQFSNSRSEMNVSTLELGDSALYLCASSLVGAGAYEQYFGPGTRLTVT.

This sequence joins TRBV18 and TRBJ1-1; 7 bases agree with TRBD1. Trimming took 4 bases from V and 5 from J; bases not matched to a gene: 10. The CDR3 has 15 amino acids. Germline assignment: CDR1 KGHSH and CDR2 LQKENI. CDR3 sequence reads: CASSLYNRGGTEAFF. The CDR3 DNA is TGTGCCAGCTCACTTTATAACAGGGGCGGGACTGAAGCTTTCTTT.

The gene calls are TRBV4-2 and TRBJ2-2; D is perhaps TRBD2 (5 bases). Between the trimmed V and J ends, which lost 4 bases and 0 bases, there was a span of 15 bases. The CDR3 is 17 residues long. Germline V gene sequence: CDR1 LGHNA, CDR2 YNFKEQ. Here the CDR3 reads CASSPRGTLANTGELFF. CDR3 DNA sequence: TGTGCCAGCAGCCCCCGGGGTACACTCGCGAACACCGGGGAGCTGTTTTTT.

The V and J genes are TRBV5-5 and TRBJ2-2, with D possibly being TRBD2 (5 bases). V lost 4 bases and J 10 bases, leaving 17 bases between the germline ends. The CDR3 covers 14 residues. CDR1 and CDR2 from the germline V gene are SGHKS and YYEKEE (reference sequence). The CDR3 DNA follows: TGTGCCAGCAGCCTTCAAGGCATACTAGAGGAGCTGTTTTTT. Translation gives CASSLQGILEELFF. Full variable domain (missing parts from reference TRBV5-5 and TRBJ2-2): DAGVTQSPTHLIKTRGQQVTLRCSPISGHKSVSWYQQVLGQGPQFIFQYYEKEERGRGNFPDRFSARQFPNYSSELNVNALLLGDSALYLCASSLQGILEELFFGEGSRLTVL.

The chain joins TRBV2 to TRBJ2-3, with no clear D. The CDR3 extends over 12 amino acids. V shed 8 bases and J shed 6 bases, with 12 bases lying between them. CDR1 is SNHLY and CDR2 is FYNNEI in the germline V gene. Here the CDR3 DNA reads TGTGCCAGCGGCGGCCTTATCGATACGCAGTATTTT. This encodes CASGGLIDTQYF.

The chain carries TRBV7-9 and TRBJ2-5; 13 nucleotides line up with TRBD2. This CDR3 spans 15 amino acids. Germline V gene sequence: CDR1 SEHNR, CDR2 FQNEAQ (reference sequence). The V and J ends lost 6 bases and 6 bases, in that order; junction bases with no gene match: 7. This chain's CDR3 is CASRLAGGPGQTQYF. The CDR3 region has the DNA TGTGCCAGCAGACTAGCGGGAGGGCCGGGGCAGACCCAGTACTTC. The full variable domain, with the rest looked up from reference TRBV7-9 and TRBJ2-5, is DTGVSQNPRHKITKRGQNVTFRCDPISEHNRLYWYRQTLGQGPEFLTYFQNEAQLEKSRLLSDRFSAERPKGSFSTLEIQRTEQGDSAMYLCASRLAGGPGQTQYFGPGTRLLVL.

The rearrangement links TRBV29-1 to TRBJ2-1, with 13 bases aligning to TRBD2. The germline V gene has CDR1 SQVTM and CDR2 ANQGSEA. The junction had 8 bases not matched to a gene; V was cut back by 7 bases and J by 8 bases. CDR3 size: 14 residues. The CDR3 DNA follows: TGCAGCGCACGGACTAGCGGGAGCCCCTATGAGCAGTTCTTC. Translated: CSARTSGSPYEQFF.

The J gene is TRBJ1-1, the V gene TRBV6-5, with D tentatively TRBD1 (6 bases). Germline V gene data show CDR1 as MNHEY and CDR2 as SVGAGI. V dropped 8 bases and J dropped 10 bases, with 17 bases sitting between them. The CDR3 is 12 amino acids. CDR3 in DNA: TGTGCCAGCGAAGGGGGGGGACGGGGAGCTTTCTTT. This translates into CASEGGGRGAFF.

The chain couples TRBV7-8 to TRBJ1-5; D might be TRBD1 (6 bases). The V end lost 6 bases, the J end lost 7 bases, and 16 bases lay between the germline ends. CDR1 is SGHVS, CDR2 FQNEAQ, per germline. The CDR3 covers 14 residues. This CDR3 is CASRSTGRGQPQHF. DNA of the CDR3: TGTGCCAGCAGGTCTACAGGGAGAGGACAGCCCCAGCATTTT.

The gene calls are TRBV9 and TRBJ1-1; a weak D match, TRBD1 (5 bases). With 3 bases removed from V and 4 bases from J, the gap between germline ends came to 10 bases. CDR3 length: 13 residues. Germline V gene lookup returns CDR1 SGDLS and CDR2 YYNGEE. The chain's CDR3 is CASSGAGGTEAFF. In DNA form, the CDR3 reads TGTGCCAGCAGCGGGGCGGGGGGCACTGAAGCTTTCTTT.

The chain links TRBV18 to TRBJ2-1; 15 nucleotides agree with TRBD2. V shed 5 bases and J 10 bases; nucleotides not matched to a gene: 9. The CDR3 extends over 16 amino acids. Per germline, CDR1 KGHSH and CDR2 LQKENI. The CDR3 region is CASSGLAGGKLWEQFF. CDR3 bases: TGTGCCAGCTCAGGACTAGCGGGAGGGAAATTATGGGAGCAGTTCTTC.

In DNA form, the CDR3 reads TGTGCCAGCACCTACCGGAGCCGAGCTAGCACAGATACGCAGTATTTT. Translation: CASTYRSRASTDTQYF. V gene TRBV21-1 combines with J gene TRBJ2-3; the DNA was not used to check the table's D call, TRBD2. TRBV21-1 has pseudogene status. The CDR3 loop spans 16 amino acids.

The DNA of the CDR3 is TGCGCCAGCAGCCAAGGTGGGAGGGCCGGAGAGACCCAGTACTTC. This translates into CASSQGGRAGETQYF. The V gene is TRBV4-1, the J gene TRBJ2-5; 7 bases are shared with TRBD2. The CDR3 loop spans 15 amino acids. CDR1 and CDR2 from the germline V gene are MGHRA and YSYEKL. Trimming removed 1 base from V and 4 bases from J; junction bases left unmatched: 6.

In DNA form, the CDR3 reads TGCGCCAGCAGCCCACCTAGCGGGTTACGAGATACGCAGTATTTT. Its translation: CASSPPSGLRDTQYF. The rearrangement uses TRBV5-1 and TRBJ2-3; TRBD2 agrees at 8 bases. The CDR3 has 15 residues. The V gene's germline CDR1 is SGHRS and CDR2 YFSETQ. With 4 bases clipped from V and 5 bases from J, the junction kept 9 bases outside the gene matches.

Concerning this clone itself: This sample includes further DNA sequences coding for the same CDR3. The CDR3 spells CASSFAGSTDTQYF. Written as DNA, the CDR3 is TGCGCCAGCAGCTTCGCAGGGTCCACAGATACGCAGTATTTT. The chain has TRBV5-1 and TRBJ2-3, with D maybe TRBD1 (5 bases). Looked up from germline, CDR1 is SGHRS and CDR2 is YFSETQ. The CDR3 spans 14 residues. Trimming took 2 bases from V and 2 from J, leaving 9 bases between them.

The chain combines TRBV5-4 with TRBJ2-7, with D perhaps matching TRBD2 (7 bases). CDR3 length equals 15 residues. V was pared by 4 bases and J by 4 bases, with 18 bases between. Germline lookup yields CDR1 SGHNT and CDR2 YYREEE (reference sequence). The DNA for the CDR3 is TGTGCCAGCAGCCCGGGGGGCGGGAGTCGGTACGAGCAGTACTTC. The encoded protein is CASSPGGGSRYEQYF.

V and J are TRBV28 and TRBJ2-7; tentative D call: TRBD1 (6 bases). Germline assignment: CDR1 MDHEN and CDR2 SYDVKM. With 3 bases removed from V and 4 bases from J, the gap between germline ends came to 13 bases. The CDR3 contains 14 residues. As DNA, the CDR3 is TGTGCCAGCAGTTTTAAGGGACATCTATACGAGCAGTACTTC. This codes for CASSFKGHLYEQYF.

This chain links TRBV5-4 with TRBJ2-5; D might be TRBD1 (7 bases). CDR1 and CDR2 from the germline V gene are SGHNT and YYREEE (reference sequence). With 6 bases removed from V and 5 bases from J, the gap between germline ends came to 17 bases. The CDR3 length is 14 residues. In DNA, the CDR3 is TGTGCCAGCACCGTGGAGGGGACAGCTGAGACCCAGTACTTC. It codes for CASTVEGTAETQYF.

The chain has TRBV18 and TRBJ2-1; D perhaps matches TRBD2 (5 bases). V was clipped by 3 bases and J by 2 bases, with 17 bases between them. This CDR3 comprises 17 residues. Germline CDR1 and CDR2: KGHSH and LQKENI. CDR3 sequence (DNA): TGTGCCAGCTCACCGCCCCAGACTCCAGCGGCCTACAATGAGCAGTTCTTC. It codes for CASSPPQTPAAYNEQFF. The entire variable domain, with the rest obtained from reference TRBV18 and TRBJ2-1, is as follows: NAGVMQNPRHLVRRRGQEARLRCSPMKGHSHVYWYRQLPEEGLKFMVYLQKENIIDESGMPKERFSAEFPKEGPSILRIQQVVRGDSAAYFCASSPPQTPAAYNEQFFGPGTRLTVL.

The rearrangement uses TRBV18 and TRBJ2-2; D perhaps matches TRBD1 (5 bases). Deletions cut 1 base from V and 3 bases from J, with 6 bases between. CDR3 length: 14 residues. Germline V gene lookup returns CDR1 KGHSH and CDR2 LQKENI. The CDR3 sequence is CASSPRQHTGELFF. The CDR3 coding sequence is TGTGCCAGCTCACCACGACAGCACACCGGGGAGCTGTTTTTT.

V and J are TRBV9 and TRBJ2-1; TRBD2 matches 8 bases. The V and J ends lost 2 bases and 4 bases, in that order; junction bases with no gene match: 5. The length of the CDR3 is 15 residues. Germline loops: CDR1 SGDLS, CDR2 YYNGEE. The CDR3 bases are TGTGCCAGCAGCGTGAGCGGGAGCCCATACAATGAGCAGTTCTTC. Translated, it gives CASSVSGSPYNEQFF.

The chain links TRBV11-2 to TRBJ1-4; TRBD1 is a possible D gene (6 bases). There are 15 residues in the CDR3. Looked up from germline, CDR1 is SGHAT and CDR2 is FQNNGV. The germline V and J ends were trimmed by 5 bases and 3 bases, with 13 bases remaining between them. CDR3: CASSPGQSSNEKLFF. The CDR3 DNA follows: TGTGCCAGCAGCCCTGGACAGTCCTCTAATGAAAAACTGTTTTTT. The entire variable domain, with the rest obtained from reference TRBV11-2 and TRBJ1-4, is as follows: EAGVAQSPRYKIIEKRQSVAFWCNPISGHATLYWYQQILGQGPKLLIQFQNNGVVDDSQLPKDRFSAERLKGVDSTLKIQPAKLEDSAVYLCASSPGQSSNEKLFFGSGTQLSVL.